The following is a TCR beta chain sequence with its context. TCRdb redid the calling of the RT-PCR reads with MiXCR, one entry per CDR3 protein. Of just under 550,000 distinct CDR3 sequences in the sample, around 25% were seen once. The data were obtained in a study of response to subunit inactivated influenza vaccine. CDR1 is SGHRS, CDR2 YFSETQ, per germline. Germline trimming cut 4 bases from V and 0 bases from J; bases unmatched to any gene: 5. CDR3 size: 15 residues. These same records also appear under a second study, on T cells expressing NK-cell markers. That paper adds: UMI-tagged 5'RACE template switching yielded the TCR beta cDNA.

The clonotype was recovered from a middle-aged man who received an inactivated influenza vaccine. Sequencing was performed on CD4+ T cells sorted from PBMCs, taken about 11 days after vaccination. The V and J genes are TRBV5-1 and TRBJ2-3, with TRBD1 matching 7 bases. For the CDR3, the DNA is TGCGCCAGCAGCAAAGACAGGGCAAGCACAGATACGCAGTATTTT. It translates to CASSKDRASTDTQYF.